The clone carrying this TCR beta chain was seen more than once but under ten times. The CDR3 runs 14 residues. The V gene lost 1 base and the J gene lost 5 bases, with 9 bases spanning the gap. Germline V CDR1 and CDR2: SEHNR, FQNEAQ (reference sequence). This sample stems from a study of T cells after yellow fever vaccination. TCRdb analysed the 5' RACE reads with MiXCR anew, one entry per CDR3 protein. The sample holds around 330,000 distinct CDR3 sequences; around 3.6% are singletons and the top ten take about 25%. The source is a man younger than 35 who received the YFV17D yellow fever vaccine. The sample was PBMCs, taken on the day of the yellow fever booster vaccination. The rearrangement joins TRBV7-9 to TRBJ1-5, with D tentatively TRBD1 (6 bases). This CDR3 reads CASSLGTVHQPQHF. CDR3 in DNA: TGTGCCAGCAGCTTAGGGACAGTCCATCAGCCCCAGCATTTT.